This T cell receptor (beta chain) was documented in a study of shared clonotypes between healthy human individuals. Study results and caveats: Non-shared clonotypes were found to have lower generation probabilities than the clonotypes that were shared by all four of the sorted-subset donors. Researchers sampled only blood; tissue repertoires likely differ.

A word on this clone: Its antigen is not identified. The likely explanation is a read error, given a far larger clone one base away. Without the conserved terminal phenylalanine or tryptophan, this CDR3 likely stems from a read error. It is unclear where the CDR3 begins or ends on the DNA, so no DNA is shown, and the CDR3 is as TCRdb lists it.

The repertoire was sequenced with immunoSEQ multiplex PCR; TCRdb's copy has only in-frame clones and lacks some. The sample holds 1 million to 1.3 million clones, around three quarters seen once. The CDR3 sequence runs 12 residues, both termini included. The receptor's source is a man between 18 and 35 years old in good health. Some clones in this sample may be carry-over from other donors' samples. V and J are TRBV1 and TRBJ1-2. TRBV1 is tagged as a pseudogene. Specimen: memory CD4+ T cells from PBMCs. Subset in this sample: CD45RA-negative fraction. CDR3 in amino acids: CTSSQDGYGYTL.